Below are 27 T cell receptor beta chains sequenced from a single sample in a study of T cell clones after liver transplantation. Sequencing was performed with immunoSEQ multiplex PCR; in TCRdb, only in-frame clones are kept and a portion is missing. The sample lists over 5,500 clones, 70% to 85% occurring once. The sequencing used CD8+ T cells from blood, collected 24 months after liver transplant. These TCRs come from a human patient who received a liver transplant. Some T cells may originate from the graft donor.

V gene TRBV19 combines with J gene TRBJ2-2; TRBD1 matches 7 bases. This CDR3 has 16 residues. Germline V gene data show CDR1 as LNHDA and CDR2 as SQIVND (reference sequence). Trimming at V came to 7 bases and at J to 0 bases, leaving 8 bases not matched to a gene. In DNA form, the CDR3 reads TGTGCCAGTACCCCTCAGGGGGAAGCGAACACCGGGGAGCTGTTTTTT. Protein sequence: CASTPQGEANTGELFF.

The rearrangement links TRBV6-5 to TRBJ1-1; D is possibly TRBD1 (6 bases). CDR1 and CDR2 (germline): MNHEY, SVGAGI. The CDR3 is 11 residues long. Trimming pared 6 bases from V and 8 bases from J, leaving 10 bases between. The CDR3: CASSLTGEAFF. The CDR3 bases are TGTGCCAGCAGCCTGACAGGAGAAGCTTTCTTT.

This clone occurred once. The DNA of the CDR3 is TGCAGCGTTGACGGGACAGGGGTTTTCGCTGAAGCTTTCTTT. Protein: CSVDGTGVFAEAFF. The chain combines TRBV29-1 with TRBJ1-1; 10 bases map to TRBD1. Germline V gene lookup returns CDR1 SQVTM and CDR2 ANQGSEA. The CDR3 extends over 14 amino acids. Trimming cost V 3 bases and J 6 bases; bases outside gene matches: 7.

The genes are TRBV27 and TRBJ2-7; 8 bases fit TRBD2. The germline gives CDR1 MNHEY, CDR2 SMNVEV (reference sequence). V gave up 4 bases and J gave up 4 bases; unmatched junction bases: 3. CDR3 length: 13 residues. CDR3 in DNA: TGTGCCAGCAGTTGGATAGCGGGGTACGAGCAGTACTTC. This encodes CASSWIAGYEQYF.

The chain uses TRBV7-9 and TRBJ1-4, with D unclear. Germline loops: CDR1 SEHNR, CDR2 FQNEAQ (reference sequence). Deletions cut 5 bases from V and 13 bases from J, with 14 bases between. The CDR3 runs 12 residues. CDR3 sequence: CASSLFRDGLFF. For the CDR3, the DNA is TGTGCCAGCAGCCTGTTCCGGGATGGACTGTTTTTT.

V usage is TRBV25-1 and J usage is TRBJ2-7; weak D call: TRBD2 (6 bases). Germline V CDR1 and CDR2: MGHDK, SYGVNS. The CDR3 loop spans 11 amino acids. Deletions cut 6 bases from V and 4 bases from J, with 7 bases between. The CDR3 sequence is CASSAGYEQYF. The CDR3 DNA sequence: TGTGCCAGCAGCGCGGGGTACGAGCAGTACTTC.

CDR3 residues: CASSPDSTSTFADTQYF. The CDR3 DNA is TGTGCCAGCAGCCCCGACTCAACTAGTACTTTCGCAGATACGCAGTATTTT. The chain is built from TRBV7-7 and TRBJ2-3; tentatively, D is TRBD2 (5 bases). The CDR3 runs 17 residues. Trimming removed 5 bases at V and 4 bases at J, with 22 bases between. CDR1 and CDR2 (germline): SSHAT, FNYEAQ (reference sequence).

V gene TRBV19 combines with J gene TRBJ1-1; D perhaps matches TRBD1 (5 bases). The CDR3 has 15 residues. Trimming took off 3 bases at V and 0 bases at J, with 11 bases between the two ends. Germline-derived CDR1 and CDR2 are LNHDA and SQIVND (reference sequence). The DNA for the CDR3 is TGTGCCAGTAGTATCTTGGGGGGAATGAACACTGAAGCTTTCTTT. Translation: CASSILGGMNTEAFF.

Sample share makes this clone medium-sized. The CDR3 DNA sequence: TGCAGTGCGGGCTCAGGGACTGAAGCTTTCTTT. Amino acid sequence: CSAGSGTEAFF. The rearrangement uses TRBV20-1 and TRBJ1-1; D is perhaps TRBD1 (5 bases). Germline V gene sequence: CDR1 DFQATT, CDR2 SNEGSKA (reference sequence). The CDR3 has 11 residues. Deletions cut 6 bases from V and 5 bases from J, with 10 bases between.

Turning to this clone: At one of its ends the junction is not consistent with the germline gene, which may arise from a read error. V usage is TRBV6-1 and J usage is TRBJ2-3; TRBD2 matches 7 bases. The CDR3 runs to 15 residues. Looked up from germline, CDR1 is MNHNS and CDR2 is SASEGT. The CDR3 nucleotides are TGTGCCATCAGTGAAGAGGGACTACCCACAGATACGCAGTATTTT. Encoded protein: CAISEEGLPTDTQYF.

This clone has just a few counts. V gene TRBV5-4 combines with J gene TRBJ2-1, with a possible D match to TRBD2 (6 bases). V dropped 7 bases and J dropped 5 bases, with 10 bases sitting between them. Germline CDR1 reads SGHNT; CDR2 reads YYREEE (reference sequence). CDR3 length equals 12 residues. DNA for the CDR3: TGTGCCAGCGGGAGGACCGACAATGAGCAGTTCTTC. Its translation: CASGRTDNEQFF.

The V and J genes are TRBV11-1 and TRBJ2-1; D unclear. V was shortened by 3 bases and J by 8 bases, with 14 bases between the two germline ends. Germline V CDR1 and CDR2: SGHAT, FQDESV (reference sequence). The CDR3 is 14 amino acids. CDR3 sequence: CASSFNGLIDEQFF. CDR3 coding DNA: TGTGCCAGCAGCTTTAACGGTCTGATCGATGAGCAGTTCTTC.

The rearrangement links TRBV4-2 to TRBJ2-7, with D hard to call. The V gene lost 2 bases and the J gene lost 1 base, with 9 bases spanning the gap. Germline lookup yields CDR1 LGHNA and CDR2 YNFKEQ. The CDR3 totals 14 residues. CDR3 sequence reads: CASSQIPDSYEQYF. CDR3 bases: TGTGCCAGCAGCCAAATTCCTGATTCCTACGAGCAGTACTTC.

The J gene is TRBJ2-1, the V gene TRBV28; TRBD1 agrees at 8 bases. CDR1 is MDHEN and CDR2 is SYDVKM in the germline V gene. This CDR3 is 14 amino acids long. V gave up 7 bases and J gave up 9 bases; unmatched junction bases: 11. DNA for the CDR3: TGTGCCAGCAACCCGGTGACAGGGGTTGGTGAGCAGTTCTTC. This encodes CASNPVTGVGEQFF.

This sequence joins TRBV9 and TRBJ1-1, with D uncertain. This CDR3 has 14 amino acids. Germline CDR1 and CDR2: SGDLS and YYNGEE. Trimming shortened V by 2 bases and J by 0 bases, and 8 bases separated the two germline ends. CDR3 protein: CASSVAGMNTEAFF. Written as DNA, the CDR3 is TGTGCCAGCAGCGTTGCAGGTATGAACACTGAAGCTTTCTTT.

This clone was recorded a few times. The CDR3 region has the DNA TGCGCCAGCAGCCAAGTCGGGGGGCTGGATGGCTACACCTTC. Translation: CASSQVGGLDGYTF. V usage is TRBV4-1 and J usage is TRBJ1-2; possibly TRBD1 for D (6 bases). Germline V lookup: CDR1 MGHRA, CDR2 YSYEKL. V was shortened by 1 base and J by 6 bases, with 12 bases between the two germline ends. This CDR3 contains 14 residues.

This chain uses TRBV10-3 with TRBJ2-1, with D possibly TRBD2 on 6 matching bases. The CDR3 is 17 residues long. Trimming took 0 bases from V and 9 from J, leaving 21 bases between them. Germline CDR1 ENHRY, CDR2 SYGVKD. CDR3: CAISESSGLGGGSEQFF. Written as DNA, the CDR3 is TGTGCCATCAGTGAGTCGTCGGGACTCGGTGGGGGTAGTGAGCAGTTCTTC.

This clone came up once. The V gene is TRBV6-6, the J gene TRBJ1-1; D perhaps matches TRBD1 (5 bases). Trimming removed 5 bases at V and 3 bases at J, with 16 bases between. The length of the CDR3 is 15 residues. The V gene's germline CDR1 is MNHNY and CDR2 SVGAGI (reference sequence). CDR3 bases: TGTGCCAGCAGTGACTTGGGGGAGAGTGACACTGAAGCTTTCTTT. Protein: CASSDLGESDTEAFF.

The chain uses TRBV27 and TRBJ1-1; D perhaps matches TRBD1 (5 bases). Germline V lookup: CDR1 MNHEY, CDR2 SMNVEV (reference sequence). With 7 bases removed from V and 4 bases from J, the gap between germline ends came to 13 bases. There are 13 residues in the CDR3. Here the CDR3 DNA reads TGTGCCAGCAACCGGGGCTTGGGCACTGAAGCTTTCTTT. Encoded protein: CASNRGLGTEAFF.

This chain joins TRBV19 and TRBJ2-1; 8 bases are a match to TRBD1. Germline V gene data show CDR1 as LNHDA and CDR2 as SQIVND (reference sequence). There are 13 residues in the CDR3. Germline trimming cut 5 bases from V and 6 bases from J; bases unmatched to any gene: 3. CDR3: CASSLQGVNEQFF. CDR3 DNA sequence: TGTGCCAGTAGTCTACAGGGGGTCAATGAGCAGTTCTTC. Full variable domain (missing parts from reference TRBV19 and TRBJ2-1): DGGITQSPKYLFRKEGQNVTLSCEQNLNHDAMYWYRQDPGQGLRLIYYSQIVNDFQKGDIAEGYSVSREKKESFPLTVTSAQKNPTAFYLCASSLQGVNEQFFGPGTRLTVL.

This clone was observed a few times. The chain carries TRBV27 and TRBJ2-7; no clear D. Trimming pared 7 bases from V and 5 bases from J, leaving 9 bases between. Per germline, CDR1 MNHEY and CDR2 SMNVEV (reference sequence). This CDR3 has 11 residues. CDR3 amino acids: CASTPGDEQYF. The CDR3, as DNA: TGTGCCAGCACCCCTGGGGACGAGCAGTACTTC.

The V gene is TRBV5-4, the J gene TRBJ2-2; TRBD2 matches 12 bases. CDR1 and CDR2 (germline): SGHNT, YYREEE (reference sequence). CDR3 length: 15 residues. V was clipped by 2 bases and J by 6 bases; unmatched bases: 2. CDR3 sequence (DNA): TGTGCCAGCAGCTTCGGGACTAGCGGGCCCGGGGAGCTGTTTTTT. Protein product: CASSFGTSGPGELFF. The whole variable domain, filled in from reference TRBV5-4 and TRBJ2-2, reads ETGVTQSPTHLIKTRGQQVTLRCSSQSGHNTVSWYQQALGQGPQFIFQYYREEENGRGNFPPRFSGLQFPNYSSELNVNALELDDSALYLCASSFGTSGPGELFFGEGSRLTVL.

This chain connects TRBV7-9 to TRBJ1-3; TRBD1 matches 10 bases. Germline values: CDR1 SEHNR, CDR2 FQNEAQ (reference sequence). The CDR3 extends over 14 amino acids. V gave up 5 bases and J gave up 8 bases; unmatched junction bases: 6. Here the CDR3 reads CASSQGQGTDTIYF. The DNA of the CDR3 is TGTGCCAGCAGCCAGGGACAGGGGACAGACACCATATATTTT.

The chain employs TRBV4-3 and TRBJ2-7, with 7 nucleotides matching TRBD1. The ends lost 1 base at V and 1 base at J; junction bases unmatched: 4. The CDR3 spans 15 residues. CDR1 LGHNA and CDR2 YSLEER come from the germline V gene. CDR3 sequence: CASSQGDSPSYEQYF. For the CDR3, the DNA is TGCGCCAGCAGCCAAGGGGACAGCCCTTCCTACGAGCAGTACTTC.

The CDR3 region is CASIGTASNGYTF. CDR3 nucleotides: TGTGCCAGCATCGGGACCGCGTCAAATGGCTACACCTTC. The rearrangement uses TRBV27 and TRBJ1-2, with TRBD1 as a possible D gene (5 bases). The V end lost 7 bases, the J end lost 6 bases, and 15 bases lay between the germline ends. The germline gives CDR1 MNHEY, CDR2 SMNVEV (reference sequence). The length of the CDR3 is 13 residues.

This clone was picked up one time. The chain links TRBV7-3 to TRBJ2-7; 8 bases fit TRBD2. Trimming at V came to 2 bases and at J to 4 bases, leaving 7 bases not matched to a gene. The CDR3 has 15 amino acids. Germline V CDR1 and CDR2: SGHTA, FQGTGA. CDR3 DNA sequence: TGTGCCAGCAGCTTAGCTCTAGCGGGTTGGTACGAGCAGTACTTC. As protein: CASSLALAGWYEQYF.

The genes are TRBV6-5 and TRBJ2-3, with 11 bases aligning to TRBD2. Germline V gives CDR1 MNHEY, CDR2 SVGAGI. J gave up 3 bases and V 3 bases, and 2 bases lay outside the gene matches. The CDR3 is made up of 15 amino acids. The CDR3 DNA sequence: TGTGCCAGCAGTTATAGCGGGGGGGCGACAGATACGCAGTATTTT. Its translation is CASSYSGGATDTQYF.